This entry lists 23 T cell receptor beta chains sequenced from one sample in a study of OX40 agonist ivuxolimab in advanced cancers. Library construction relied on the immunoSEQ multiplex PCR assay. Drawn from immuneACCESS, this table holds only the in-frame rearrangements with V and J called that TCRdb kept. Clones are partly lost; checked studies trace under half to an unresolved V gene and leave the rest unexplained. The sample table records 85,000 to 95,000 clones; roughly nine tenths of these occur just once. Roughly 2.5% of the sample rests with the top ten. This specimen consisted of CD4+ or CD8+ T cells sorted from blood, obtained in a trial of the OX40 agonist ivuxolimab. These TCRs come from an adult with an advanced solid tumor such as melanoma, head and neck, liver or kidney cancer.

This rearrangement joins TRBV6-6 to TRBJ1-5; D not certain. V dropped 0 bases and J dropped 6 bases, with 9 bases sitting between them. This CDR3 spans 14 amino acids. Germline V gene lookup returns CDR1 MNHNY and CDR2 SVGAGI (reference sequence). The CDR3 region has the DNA TGTGCCAGCAGTTACTCGAATCTTGTTCAGCCCCAGCATTTT. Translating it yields CASSYSNLVQPQHF.

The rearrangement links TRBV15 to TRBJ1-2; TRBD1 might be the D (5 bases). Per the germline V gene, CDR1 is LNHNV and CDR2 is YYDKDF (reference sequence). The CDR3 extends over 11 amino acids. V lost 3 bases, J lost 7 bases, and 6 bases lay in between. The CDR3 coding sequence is TGTGCCACCAGCAGCCAGGGTGGCTACACCTTC. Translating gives CATSSQGGYTF.

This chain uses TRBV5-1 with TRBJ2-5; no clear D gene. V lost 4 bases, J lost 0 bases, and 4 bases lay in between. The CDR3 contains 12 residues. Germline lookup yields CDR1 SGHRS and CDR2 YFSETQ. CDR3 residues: CASSENQETQYF. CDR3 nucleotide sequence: TGCGCCAGCAGCGAAAACCAAGAGACCCAGTACTTC.

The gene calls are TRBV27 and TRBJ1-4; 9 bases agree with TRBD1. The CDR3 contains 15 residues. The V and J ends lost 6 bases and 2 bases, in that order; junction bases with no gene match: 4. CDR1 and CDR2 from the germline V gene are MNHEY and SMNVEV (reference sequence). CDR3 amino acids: CASRDRGATNEKLFF. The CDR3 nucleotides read TGTGCCAGCAGGGACAGGGGAGCGACTAATGAAAAACTGTTTTTT.

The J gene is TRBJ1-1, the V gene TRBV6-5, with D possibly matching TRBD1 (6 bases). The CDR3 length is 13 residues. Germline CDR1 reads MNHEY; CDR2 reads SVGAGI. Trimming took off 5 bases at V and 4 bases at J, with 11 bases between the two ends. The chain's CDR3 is CASSQGQTTEAFF. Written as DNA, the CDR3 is TGTGCCAGCAGTCAAGGACAGACCACTGAAGCTTTCTTT.

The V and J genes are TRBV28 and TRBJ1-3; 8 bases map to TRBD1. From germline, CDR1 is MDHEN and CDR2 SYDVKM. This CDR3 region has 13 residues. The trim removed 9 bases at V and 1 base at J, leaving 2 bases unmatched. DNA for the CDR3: TGTGCCAGTCGACAGGGGTCTGGAAACACCATATATTTT. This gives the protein CASRQGSGNTIYF.

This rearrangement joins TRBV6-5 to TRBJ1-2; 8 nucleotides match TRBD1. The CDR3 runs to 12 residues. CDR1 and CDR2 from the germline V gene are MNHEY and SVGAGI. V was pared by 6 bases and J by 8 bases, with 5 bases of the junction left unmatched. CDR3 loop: CASRETGVGYTF. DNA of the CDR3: TGTGCCAGCAGGGAGACAGGGGTCGGCTACACCTTC.

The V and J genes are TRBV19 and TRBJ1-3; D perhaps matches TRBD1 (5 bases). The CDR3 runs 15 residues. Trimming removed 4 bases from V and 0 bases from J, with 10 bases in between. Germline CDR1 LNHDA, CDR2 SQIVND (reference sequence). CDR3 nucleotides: TGTGCCAGTAGTAGGGGACTGCTCTCTGGAAACACCATATATTTT. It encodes CASSRGLLSGNTIYF.

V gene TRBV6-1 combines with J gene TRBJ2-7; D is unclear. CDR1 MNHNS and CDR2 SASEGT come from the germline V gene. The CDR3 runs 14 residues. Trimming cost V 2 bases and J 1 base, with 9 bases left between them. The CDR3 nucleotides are TGTGCCAGCAGTGAAATGGCCAGTTCCTACGAGCAGTACTTC. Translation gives CASSEMASSYEQYF.

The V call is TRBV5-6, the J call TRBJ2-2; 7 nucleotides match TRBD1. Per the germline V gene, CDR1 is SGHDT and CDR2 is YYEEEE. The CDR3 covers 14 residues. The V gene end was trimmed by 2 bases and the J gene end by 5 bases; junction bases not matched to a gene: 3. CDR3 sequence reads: CASSFIRGTGELFF. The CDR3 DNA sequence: TGTGCCAGCAGCTTTATCAGGGGGACCGGGGAGCTGTTTTTT. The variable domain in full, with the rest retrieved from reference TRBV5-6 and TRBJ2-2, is DAGVTQSPTHLIKTRGQQVTLRCSPKSGHDTVSWYQQALGQGPQFIFQYYEEEERQRGNFPDRFSGHQFPNYSSELNVNALLLGDSALYLCASSFIRGTGELFFGEGSRLTVL.

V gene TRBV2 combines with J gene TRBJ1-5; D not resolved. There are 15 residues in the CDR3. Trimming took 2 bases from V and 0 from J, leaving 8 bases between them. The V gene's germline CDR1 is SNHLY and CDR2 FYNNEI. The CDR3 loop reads CASSELGYSNQPQHF. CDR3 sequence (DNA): TGTGCCAGCAGTGAATTGGGGTATAGCAATCAGCCCCAGCATTTT.

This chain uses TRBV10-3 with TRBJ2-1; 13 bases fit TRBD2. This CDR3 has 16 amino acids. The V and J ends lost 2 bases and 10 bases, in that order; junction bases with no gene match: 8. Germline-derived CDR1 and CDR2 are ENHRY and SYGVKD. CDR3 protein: CAISEKGLAGAGEQFF. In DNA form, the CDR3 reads TGTGCCATCAGTGAGAAAGGACTAGCGGGAGCTGGAGAGCAGTTCTTC.

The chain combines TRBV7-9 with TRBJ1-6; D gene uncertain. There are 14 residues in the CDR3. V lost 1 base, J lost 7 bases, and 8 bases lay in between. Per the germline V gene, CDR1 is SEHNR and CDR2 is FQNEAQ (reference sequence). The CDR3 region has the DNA TGTGCCAGCAGCTTAGAGACGGCCAATTCACCCCTCCACTTT. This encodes CASSLETANSPLHF.

CDR3 amino acids: CASSIGQVSNQPQHF. The CDR3 nucleotides are TGTGCCAGCTCGATAGGACAGGTTAGCAATCAGCCCCAGCATTTT. The chain recombines TRBV18 with TRBJ1-5, with 7 positions matching TRBD1. The germline V gene encodes CDR1 KGHSH and CDR2 LQKENI. CDR3 length: 15 residues. The V gene end was trimmed by 6 bases and the J gene end by 0 bases; junction bases not matched to a gene: 5.

Written as DNA, the CDR3 is TGTGCCTGGAGGGCGGGACAGATTAATTCACCCCTCCACTTT. It is translated as CAWRAGQINSPLHF. The gene calls are TRBV30 and TRBJ1-6; 7 positions match TRBD1. CDR1 GTSNPN and CDR2 SVGIG come from the germline V gene (reference sequence). J lost 6 bases, V lost 3 bases, and 5 bases had no gene match. The CDR3 is 14 residues long.

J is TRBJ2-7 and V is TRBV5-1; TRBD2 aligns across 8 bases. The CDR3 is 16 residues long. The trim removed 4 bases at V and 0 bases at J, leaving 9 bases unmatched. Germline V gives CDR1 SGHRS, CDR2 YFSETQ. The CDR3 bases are TGCGCCAGCAGCACGCTCAGCGGGAGCCTCTCCTACGAGCAGTACTTC. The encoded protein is CASSTLSGSLSYEQYF.

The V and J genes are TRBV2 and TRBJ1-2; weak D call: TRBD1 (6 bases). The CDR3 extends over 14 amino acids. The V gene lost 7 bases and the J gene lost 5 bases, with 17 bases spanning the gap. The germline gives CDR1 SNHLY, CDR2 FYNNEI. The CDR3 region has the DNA TGTGCCAGCAAACGGGAAAAGGGGGGTTATGGCTACACCTTC. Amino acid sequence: CASKREKGGYGYTF.

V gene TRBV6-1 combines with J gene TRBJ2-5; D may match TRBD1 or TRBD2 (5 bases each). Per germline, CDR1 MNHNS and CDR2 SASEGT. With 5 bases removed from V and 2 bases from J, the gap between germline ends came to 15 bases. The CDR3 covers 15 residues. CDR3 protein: CASSPRGGRQETQYF. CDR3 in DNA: TGTGCCAGCAGTCCCCGTGGGGGAAGGCAAGAGACCCAGTACTTC.

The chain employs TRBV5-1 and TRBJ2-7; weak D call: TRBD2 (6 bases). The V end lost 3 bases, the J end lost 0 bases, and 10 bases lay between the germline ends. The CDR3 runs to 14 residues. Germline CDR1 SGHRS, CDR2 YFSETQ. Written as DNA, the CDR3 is TGCGCCAGCAGCTACGGACTAACCTCCTACGAGCAGTACTTC. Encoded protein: CASSYGLTSYEQYF.

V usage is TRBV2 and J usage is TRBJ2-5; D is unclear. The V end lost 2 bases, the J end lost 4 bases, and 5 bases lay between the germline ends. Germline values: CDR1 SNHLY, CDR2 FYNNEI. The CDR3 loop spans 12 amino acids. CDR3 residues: CASSEMRETQYF. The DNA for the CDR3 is TGTGCCAGCAGTGAAATGCGAGAGACCCAGTACTTC.

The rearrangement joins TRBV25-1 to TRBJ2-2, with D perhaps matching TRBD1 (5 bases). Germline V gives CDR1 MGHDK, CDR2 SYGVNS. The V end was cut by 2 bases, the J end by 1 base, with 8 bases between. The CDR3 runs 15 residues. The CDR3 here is CASSEPDRNTGELFF. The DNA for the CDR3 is TGTGCCAGCAGTGAACCAGACAGGAACACCGGGGAGCTGTTTTTT. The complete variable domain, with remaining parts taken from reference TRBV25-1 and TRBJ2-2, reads EADIYQTPRYLVIGTGKKITLECSQTMGHDKMYWYQQDPGMELHLIHYSYGVNSTEKGDLSSESTVSRIRTEHFPLTLESARPSHTSQYLCASSEPDRNTGELFFGEGSRLTVL.

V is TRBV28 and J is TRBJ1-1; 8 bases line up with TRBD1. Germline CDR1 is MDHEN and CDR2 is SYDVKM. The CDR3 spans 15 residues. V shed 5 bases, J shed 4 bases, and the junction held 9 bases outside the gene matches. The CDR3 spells CASSLASGGSTEAFF. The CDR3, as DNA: TGTGCCAGCAGTCTAGCCTCAGGGGGCAGCACTGAAGCTTTCTTT.

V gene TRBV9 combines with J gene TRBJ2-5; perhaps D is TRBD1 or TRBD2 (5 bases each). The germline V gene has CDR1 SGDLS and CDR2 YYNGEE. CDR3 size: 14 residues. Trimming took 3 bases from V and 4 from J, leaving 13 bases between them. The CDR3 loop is CASSAGTLRETQYF. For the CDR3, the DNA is TGTGCCAGCAGCGCCGGGACCCTCCGAGAGACCCAGTACTTC.